The 9 T cell receptor beta chains below all came from one sample that was sequenced in a study of OX40 agonist ivuxolimab in advanced cancers. Clones were sequenced by immunoSEQ multiplex PCR, and TCRdb holds only the in-frame ones, with some missing. The repertoire holds approximately 14,000 clones, with more than 65% as singletons. The input for sequencing was CD4+ or CD8+ T cells sorted from blood, taken in a trial of the OX40 agonist ivuxolimab. The source of these receptors is an adult with an advanced solid tumor such as melanoma, head and neck, liver or kidney cancer.

The J gene is TRBJ1-2, the V gene TRBV5-6; TRBD1 matches at 8 bases. The CDR3 totals 14 residues. The V and J ends lost 5 bases and 6 bases, in that order; junction bases with no gene match: 9. Germline V CDR1 and CDR2: SGHDT, YYEEEE. The CDR3 sequence is CASRRTGSAHGYTF. For the CDR3, the DNA is TGTGCCAGCAGAAGGACAGGGTCAGCACATGGCTACACCTTC.

V gene TRBV6-1 combines with J gene TRBJ2-2, with a weak D call TRBD2 (6 bases). The CDR3 spans 16 residues. V was clipped by 2 bases and J by 2 bases, with 12 bases between them. Germline-derived CDR1 and CDR2 are MNHNS and SASEGT. The CDR3 DNA follows: TGTGCCAGCAGTGAATGGGGGACTTTTAACACCGGGGAGCTGTTTTTT. This codes for CASSEWGTFNTGELFF.

The chain couples TRBV4-1 to TRBJ2-2; the D is unclear. Trimming cost V 1 base and J 3 bases, with 3 bases left between them. Looked up from germline, CDR1 is MGHRA and CDR2 is YSYEKL. CDR3 length equals 13 residues. The DNA of the CDR3 is TGCGCCAGCAGCCAAGTTCACACCGGGGAGCTGTTTTTT. It specifies CASSQVHTGELFF.

The chain employs TRBV7-9 and TRBJ1-2; TRBD1 matches 7 bases. J was trimmed by 4 bases and V by 5 bases; bases with no gene match: 10. This CDR3 comprises 15 residues. Per the germline V gene, CDR1 is SEHNR and CDR2 is FQNEAQ (reference sequence). Written as DNA, the CDR3 is TGTGCCAGCAGCCCCCCCTGGACAGGACTCTATGGCTACACCTTC. Translated, it gives CASSPPWTGLYGYTF.

V usage is TRBV13 and J usage is TRBJ2-1; TRBD2 might be the D (6 bases). This CDR3 is 13 amino acids long. Germline V lookup: CDR1 PRHDT, CDR2 FYEKMQ (reference sequence). Trimming took 4 bases from V and 4 from J, leaving 8 bases between them. The CDR3 DNA follows: TGTGCCAGCAGCTCCCGGGGGTACAATGAGCAGTTCTTC. This encodes CASSSRGYNEQFF.

The CDR3 spells CSVAPSEIGELFF. The CDR3 DNA sequence: TGCAGCGTTGCTCCTAGCGAGATCGGGGAGCTGTTTTTT. This sequence joins TRBV29-1 and TRBJ2-2; D is perhaps TRBD2 (6 bases). V was clipped by 4 bases and J by 7 bases, with 13 bases between them. CDR1 is SQVTM, CDR2 ANQGSEA, per germline. This CDR3 has 13 amino acids.

The rearrangement links TRBV19 to TRBJ2-3, with 9 bases lining up with TRBD1. Germline V lookup: CDR1 LNHDA, CDR2 SQIVND (reference sequence). V gave up 1 base and J gave up 1 base; unmatched junction bases: 0. This CDR3 region has 15 residues. The CDR3 DNA sequence: TGTGCCAGTAGTATAGGGGACAGGGGCACAGATACGCAGTATTTT. Translation gives CASSIGDRGTDTQYF.

This clone has just one count. The V call is TRBV28, the J call TRBJ2-1; D not certain. CDR1 and CDR2 (germline): MDHEN, SYDVKM. V gave up 5 bases and J gave up 0 bases, with 11 bases separating them. The CDR3 loop spans 15 amino acids. The CDR3 nucleotides read TGTGCCAGCAGTCCTTCGCGCCGCTCCTACAATGAGCAGTTCTTC. Translated: CASSPSRRSYNEQFF.

V is TRBV5-6 and J is TRBJ1-2, with 11 bases fitting TRBD1. Trimming cost V 2 bases and J 4 bases; bases outside gene matches: 4. CDR1 is SGHDT, CDR2 YYEEEE, per germline. The CDR3 loop spans 15 amino acids. In DNA, the CDR3 is TGTGCCAGCAGCTTCGGCGGGACAGGGGGCTATGGCTACACCTTC. This sequence encodes CASSFGGTGGYGYTF.